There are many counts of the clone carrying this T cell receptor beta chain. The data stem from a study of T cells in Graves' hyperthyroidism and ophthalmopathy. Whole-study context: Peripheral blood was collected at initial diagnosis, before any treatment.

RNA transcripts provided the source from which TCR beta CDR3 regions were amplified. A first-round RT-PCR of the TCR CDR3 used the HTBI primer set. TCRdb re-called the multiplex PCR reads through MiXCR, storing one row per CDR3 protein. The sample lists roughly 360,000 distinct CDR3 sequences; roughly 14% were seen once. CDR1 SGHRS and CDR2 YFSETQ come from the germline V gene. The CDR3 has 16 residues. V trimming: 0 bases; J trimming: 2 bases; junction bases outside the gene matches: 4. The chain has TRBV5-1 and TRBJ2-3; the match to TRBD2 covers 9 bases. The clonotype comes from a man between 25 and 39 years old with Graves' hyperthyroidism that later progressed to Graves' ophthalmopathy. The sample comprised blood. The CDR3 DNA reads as TGCGCCAGCAGCTTGGAAGTAGCGGGGGTCACAGATACGCAGTATTTT. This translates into CASSLEVAGVTDTQYF.